What follows is one T cell receptor (beta chain) and its context. Its antigen is as yet unknown. This sample stems from a study of regulatory T cells in long-lasting Graves disease. Findings and caveats of the study: Only a small sample size was used, which may have cut accuracy.

Germline trimming cut 3 bases from V and 8 bases from J; bases unmatched to any gene: 12. CDR3 length equals 16 residues. Germline V gives CDR1 SGHNT, CDR2 YENEEA. According to the study, TCR beta libraries were built with iRepertoire HTBI primers and CDR3-region Arm-PCR. TCRdb independently ran MiXCR on the multiplex PCR reads; one entry per CDR3 protein. The sample yields approximately 400,000 distinct CDR3 sequences, about 11% seen once. Time point specified: newly diagnosed GD, antithyroid drugs for less than 3 months. Construction of the TCR library relied on RNA isolated from PBMCs. The same sample was also used in a study of T cells in Graves' hyperthyroidism and ophthalmopathy.

The sequence was collected from a woman in her late teens or twenties with Graves disease. The rearrangement links TRBV11-3 to TRBJ2-1, with 8 bases lining up with TRBD2. Sequenced here: peripheral blood mononuclear cells (PBMCs), sampled at new diagnosis, from a patient treated with antithyroid drugs. The CDR3 sequence: CASSLEGRGGLDEQFF. The CDR3 DNA is TGTGCCAGCAGCTTGGAGGGACGGGGGGGACTGGATGAGCAGTTCTTC. Based on the CDR3 plus reference TRBV11-3 and TRBJ2-1, the full variable domain is EAGVVQSPRYKIIEKKQPVAFWCNPISGHNTLYWYLQNLGQGPELLIRYENEEAVDDSQLPKDRFSAERLKGVDSTLKIQPAELGDSAVYLCASSLEGRGGLDEQFFGPGTRLTVL.